The present TCR beta chain was sequenced within a study of blood T cell repertoires in COVID-19. The method was immunoSEQ multiplex PCR; TCRdb's version includes in-frame clones alone and lacks a portion of them. The repertoire consists of more than 350,000 clones, with more than 75% occurring once and the leading ten covering about 10%. Trimming stripped 3 bases from V and 3 bases from J, with 11 bases between. The germline V gene encodes CDR1 SQVTM and CDR2 ANQGSEA. CDR3 length equals 13 residues. The sequencing sample was made of peripheral blood. This clonotype was sampled from a woman aged 30 to 39 with COVID-19, enrolled during active disease. The chain is built from TRBV29-1 and TRBJ1-2, with D maybe TRBD1 (6 bases). The CDR3 sequence: CSVEYRVDYGYTF. CDR3 in DNA: TGCAGCGTTGAGTACAGGGTGGACTATGGCTACACCTTC.